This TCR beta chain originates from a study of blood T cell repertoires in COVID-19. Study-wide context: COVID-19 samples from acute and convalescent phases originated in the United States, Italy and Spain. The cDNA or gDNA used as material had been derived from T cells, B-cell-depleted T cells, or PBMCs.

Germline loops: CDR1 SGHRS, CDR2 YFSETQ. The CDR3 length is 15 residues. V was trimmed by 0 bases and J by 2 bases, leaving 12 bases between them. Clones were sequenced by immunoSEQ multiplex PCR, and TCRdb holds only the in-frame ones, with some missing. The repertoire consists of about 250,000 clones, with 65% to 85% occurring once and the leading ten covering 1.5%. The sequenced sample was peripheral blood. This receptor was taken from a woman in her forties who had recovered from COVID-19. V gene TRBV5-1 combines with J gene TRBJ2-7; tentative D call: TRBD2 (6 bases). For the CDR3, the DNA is TGCGCCAGCAGCTTGGTTGCGGGAACCCCCTACGAGCAGTACTTC. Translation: CASSLVAGTPYEQYF.